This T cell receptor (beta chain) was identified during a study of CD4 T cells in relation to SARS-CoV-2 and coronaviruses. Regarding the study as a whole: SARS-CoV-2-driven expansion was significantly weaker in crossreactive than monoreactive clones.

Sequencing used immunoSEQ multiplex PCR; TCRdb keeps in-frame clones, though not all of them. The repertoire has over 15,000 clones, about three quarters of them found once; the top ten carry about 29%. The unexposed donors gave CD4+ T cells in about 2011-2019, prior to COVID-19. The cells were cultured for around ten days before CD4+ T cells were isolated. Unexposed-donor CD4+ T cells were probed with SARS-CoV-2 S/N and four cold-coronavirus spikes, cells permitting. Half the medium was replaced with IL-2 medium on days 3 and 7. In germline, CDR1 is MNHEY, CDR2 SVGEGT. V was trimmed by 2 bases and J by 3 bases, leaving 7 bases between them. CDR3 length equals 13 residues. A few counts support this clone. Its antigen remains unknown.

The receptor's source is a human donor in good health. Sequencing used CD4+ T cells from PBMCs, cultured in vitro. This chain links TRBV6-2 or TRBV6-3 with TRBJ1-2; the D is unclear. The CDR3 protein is CASSYRRDYGYTF. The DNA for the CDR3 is TGTGCCAGCAGTTACCGACGGGACTATGGCTACACCTTC.